The 29 T cell receptor beta chains below were found in one sample sequenced in a study of blood T cell repertoires in COVID-19. Assay used: immunoSEQ multiplex PCR; TCRdb lists only in-frame clones, some missing. This table has 150,000 to 180,000 clones, approximately 83% appearing once. Sequencing was carried out using peripheral blood. The receptors shown here come from a woman aged 55-69 years with acute or convalescent COVID-19.

The V and J genes are TRBV12-3 or TRBV12-4 and TRBJ1-4; the D gene is possibly TRBD1 (5 bases). The V gene lost 5 bases and the J gene lost 5 bases, with 9 bases spanning the gap. The CDR3 contains 13 residues. This chain's CDR3 is CASSIRQNEKLFF. In DNA, the CDR3 is TGTGCCAGCAGTATTCGACAGAATGAAAAACTGTTTTTT.

The chain joins TRBV3-1 (or the pseudogene TRBV3-2) to TRBJ2-3; 8 nucleotides align to TRBD2. The CDR3 totals 17 residues. Germline CDR1 is LGHDT and CDR2 is YNNKEL (reference sequence). V was pared by 4 bases and J by 6 bases, with 15 bases of the junction left unmatched. The CDR3 here is CASSLPGIAGRGDTQYF. The CDR3 DNA reads TGTGCCAGCAGCCTCCCGGGGATAGCGGGGCGGGGGGATACGCAGTATTTT.

This clone turned up a few times. The chain couples TRBV28 to TRBJ2-1, with 9 bases lining up with TRBD2. Germline V lookup: CDR1 MDHEN, CDR2 SYDVKM. This CDR3 region has 18 residues. The V and J ends lost 4 bases and 3 bases, in that order; junction bases with no gene match: 13. For the CDR3, the DNA is TGTGCCAGCAGTTCCGCGGGGGGGCAGGGGTTAGTCTACAATGAGCAGTTCTTC. Translating gives CASSSAGGQGLVYNEQFF.

CDR3 amino acids: CASSTYRGQMAEAFF. CDR3 bases: TGTGCCAGCTCAACTTACAGGGGGCAGATGGCTGAAGCTTTCTTT. The chain carries TRBV18 and TRBJ1-1, with 9 nucleotides matching TRBD1. With 5 bases clipped from V and 6 bases from J, the junction kept 10 bases outside the gene matches. Germline CDR1 KGHSH, CDR2 LQKENI. The CDR3 has 15 amino acids.

J is TRBJ2-7 and V is TRBV29-1; weak D call: TRBD2 (6 bases). Trimming shortened V by 5 bases and J by 1 base, and 9 bases separated the two germline ends. The CDR3 has 12 amino acids. Germline assignment: CDR1 SQVTM and CDR2 ANQGSEA. The CDR3 reads CSVLEGSYEQYF. The CDR3 DNA is TGCAGCGTTCTGGAGGGGTCCTACGAGCAGTACTTC.

The chain has TRBV6-5 and TRBJ1-1, with 8 bases matching TRBD1. From germline, CDR1 is MNHEY and CDR2 SVGAGI. This CDR3 comprises 15 residues. V trimming: 5 bases; J trimming: 3 bases; junction bases outside the gene matches: 8. CDR3 DNA: TGTGCCAGCAGTCTAAACGACAGGGGTCACACTGAAGCTTTCTTT. Encoded protein: CASSLNDRGHTEAFF.

This clone showed up just once. The CDR3: CASSIRGFNQPQHF. The CDR3, as DNA: TGTGCCAGTAGTATTAGGGGATTCAATCAGCCCCAGCATTTT. This chain uses TRBV19 with TRBJ1-5; weak D call: TRBD1 (5 bases). Looked up from germline, CDR1 is LNHDA and CDR2 is SQIVND (reference sequence). V lost 3 bases and J lost 3, with 9 bases in between. The CDR3 length is 14 residues. Looking up the rest from reference TRBV19 and TRBJ1-5 gives the full variable domain: DGGITQSPKYLFRKEGQNVTLSCEQNLNHDAMYWYRQDPGQGLRLIYYSQIVNDFQKGDIAEGYSVSREKKESFPLTVTSAQKNPTAFYLCASSIRGFNQPQHFGDGTRLSIL.

This clone was found a few times. The V call is TRBV5-1, the J call TRBJ1-6, with D tentatively TRBD1 (6 bases). Trimming left V 1 base short and J 5 bases short, with 13 bases between. CDR3 length equals 16 residues. Germline CDR1 SGHRS, CDR2 YFSETQ. The CDR3 reads CASSLLRGLDNSPLHF. The CDR3 coding sequence is TGCGCCAGCAGCTTGCTCAGGGGTCTAGATAATTCACCCCTCCACTTT.

The chain carries TRBV6-5 and TRBJ1-1; 8 bases are shared with TRBD1. CDR1 and CDR2 (germline): MNHEY, SVGAGI. The CDR3 covers 15 residues. After removal of 2 bases from V and 0 bases from J, the junction contained 2 bases not matched to a gene. The CDR3 sequence is CASSYQDRVNTEAFF. CDR3 DNA sequence: TGTGCCAGCAGTTACCAGGACAGGGTGAACACTGAAGCTTTCTTT.

This clone was detected a few times. The chain has TRBV20-1 and TRBJ2-7, with D perhaps matching TRBD2 (6 bases). The length of the CDR3 is 16 residues. The V end was cut by 3 bases, the J end by 1 base, with 19 bases between. The germline V gene encodes CDR1 DFQATT and CDR2 SNEGSKA (reference sequence). The CDR3: CSASAAKGGRSYEQYF. CDR3 DNA sequence: TGCAGTGCTAGTGCGGCTAAGGGAGGAAGGTCCTACGAGCAGTACTTC.

This clone showed up just a few times. This chain links TRBV10-3 with TRBJ2-7; weak D call: TRBD2 (6 bases). The germline CDR1 and CDR2 sequences are ENHRY and SYGVKD. Trimming shortened V by 10 bases and J by 4 bases, and 20 bases separated the two germline ends. The CDR3 runs to 14 residues. The CDR3 bases are TGTGCCAGCGCTAGTGACTCGGGGAGGTACGAGCAGTACTTC. The encoded protein is CASASDSGRYEQYF.

V is TRBV11-2 and J is TRBJ2-2, with no clear D. There are 14 residues in the CDR3. The V gene's germline CDR1 is SGHAT and CDR2 FQNNGV. V gave up 1 base and J gave up 1 base, with 4 bases separating them. CDR3 protein: CASSLVQNTGELFF. CDR3 in DNA: TGTGCCAGCAGCTTAGTTCAGAACACCGGGGAGCTGTTTTTT.

The V call is TRBV9, the J call TRBJ2-3; D may be TRBD2 (6 bases). Trimming shortened V by 2 bases and J by 0 bases, and 7 bases separated the two germline ends. Germline V gene data show CDR1 as SGDLS and CDR2 as YYNGEE. This CDR3 contains 14 residues. As DNA, the CDR3 is TGTGCCAGCAGCGTGGGGGGTAGCACAGATACGCAGTATTTT. Its protein product is CASSVGGSTDTQYF.

This chain joins TRBV18 and TRBJ2-3; 7 nucleotides agree with TRBD1. CDR1 is KGHSH, CDR2 LQKENI, per germline. V shed 3 bases, J shed 2 bases, and the junction held 5 bases outside the gene matches. The CDR3 totals 15 residues. CDR3 region: CASSPRQGPTDTQYF. The CDR3 region has the DNA TGTGCCAGCTCACCGAGACAGGGACCCACAGATACGCAGTATTTT.

The chain links TRBV7-9 to TRBJ1-2, with D possibly matching TRBD1 (5 bases). This CDR3 is built from 13 residues. Germline CDR1 SEHNR, CDR2 FQNEAQ (reference sequence). Trimming shortened V by 5 bases and J by 4 bases, and 11 bases separated the two germline ends. The DNA for the CDR3 is TGTGCCAGCAGCGTCGGGACTATCTATGGCTACACCTTC. Its protein is CASSVGTIYGYTF. Looking up the rest from reference TRBV7-9 and TRBJ1-2 gives the full variable domain: DTGVSQNPRHKITKRGQNVTFRCDPISEHNRLYWYRQTLGQGPEFLTYFQNEAQLEKSRLLSDRFSAERPKGSFSTLEIQRTEQGDSAMYLCASSVGTIYGYTFGSGTRLTVV.

The chain links TRBV16 to TRBJ1-5; D remains ambiguous. Germline-derived CDR1 and CDR2 are KGHSY and FQNENV. V was trimmed by 2 bases and J by 0 bases, leaving 5 bases between them. The CDR3 sequence is 14 residues long. CDR3 protein: CASSQDSSNQPQHF. The CDR3, as DNA: TGTGCCAGCAGCCAAGATAGTAGCAATCAGCCCCAGCATTTT.

V is TRBV7-8 and J is TRBJ2-3, with D possibly being TRBD1 (5 bases). V was clipped by 1 base and J by 5 bases, with 10 bases between them. CDR1 SGHVS and CDR2 FQNEAQ come from the germline V gene. The CDR3 loop spans 14 amino acids. CDR3: CASSLGGREDTQYF. The CDR3 nucleotides are TGTGCCAGCAGCTTAGGAGGCAGGGAAGATACGCAGTATTTT.

This chain links TRBV18 with TRBJ2-7; D gene unclear. Germline CDR1 is KGHSH and CDR2 is LQKENI. The CDR3 covers 12 residues. Deletions cut 2 bases from V and 7 bases from J, with 9 bases between. CDR3 sequence reads: CASSPSQNEQYF. In DNA, the CDR3 is TGTGCCAGCTCACCATCCCAAAATGAGCAGTACTTC.

The CDR3 here is CASSYTGSLSSGYTF. The CDR3, as DNA: TGTGCCAGCAGCTACACGGGTAGCCTGAGTAGTGGCTACACCTTC. This chain joins TRBV5-8 and TRBJ1-2, with unresolved D. The ends were cut back, 3 bases at V and 7 bases at J, with 19 bases in the middle. The CDR3 sequence is 15 residues long. CDR1 and CDR2 from the germline V gene are SGHTS and YDEGEE.

The gene calls are TRBV5-6 and TRBJ1-1, with D possibly TRBD1 on 6 matching bases. The germline V gene encodes CDR1 SGHDT and CDR2 YYEEEE. V dropped 4 bases and J dropped 4 bases, with 20 bases sitting between them. The CDR3 spans 16 residues. This CDR3 is CASSLWGSGGFTEAFF. CDR3 in DNA: TGTGCCAGCAGCCTTTGGGGGAGTGGGGGCTTCACTGAAGCTTTCTTT.

The rearrangement joins TRBV19 to TRBJ2-5; perhaps TRBD2 as D (7 bases). This CDR3 contains 17 residues. V was pared by 1 base and J by 5 bases, with 20 bases between. CDR1 is LNHDA, CDR2 SQIVND, per germline (reference sequence). The CDR3 DNA is TGTGCCAGTAGTATAGGACTAGGGGGGGGCTTGTTGGAGACCCAGTACTTC. This gives the protein CASSIGLGGGLLETQYF.

This rearrangement joins TRBV18 to TRBJ1-1; D perhaps matches TRBD1 (6 bases). Germline V gene lookup returns CDR1 KGHSH and CDR2 LQKENI. The CDR3 is 13 residues long. V lost 8 bases to trimming and J lost 4 bases, with 14 bases between them. This CDR3 reads CASAIQGRTEAFF. DNA for the CDR3: TGTGCCAGCGCAATACAGGGACGCACTGAAGCTTTCTTT.

The chain couples TRBV4-2 to TRBJ1-1; TRBD1 agrees at 8 bases. Trimming removed 4 bases from V and 1 base from J; junction bases left unmatched: 5. CDR1 is LGHNA, CDR2 YNFKEQ, per germline. CDR3 length: 15 residues. CDR3 bases: TGTGCCAGCAGCCCCAGAACAGGGGGGAACACTGAAGCTTTCTTT. It codes for CASSPRTGGNTEAFF.

V and J are TRBV7-2 and TRBJ2-3; maybe TRBD2 (7 bases). Germline V lookup: CDR1 SGHTA, CDR2 FQGNSA. The CDR3 runs to 16 residues. Trimming took 0 bases from V and 2 from J, leaving 12 bases between them. The CDR3 nucleotides are TGTGCCAGCAGCTTAGCTAGGGGGGGCTACACAGATACGCAGTATTTT. Translated, it gives CASSLARGGYTDTQYF. Variable domain in full (rest from reference TRBV7-2 and TRBJ2-3): GAGVSQSPSNKVTEKGKDVELRCDPISGHTALYWYRQSLGQGLEFLIYFQGNSAPDKSGLPSDRFSAERTGGSVSTLTIQRTQQEDSAVYLCASSLARGGYTDTQYFGPGTRLTVL.

The V gene is TRBV30, the J gene TRBJ2-7; D gene unclear. The V gene lost 1 base and the J gene lost 3 bases, with 7 bases spanning the gap. Germline CDR1 GTSNPN, CDR2 SVGIG (reference sequence). This CDR3 contains 12 residues. CDR3 DNA sequence: TGTGCCTGGAGTGGCCAGTTCTACGAGCAGTACTTC. Translating it yields CAWSGQFYEQYF. The full variable domain, with the rest looked up from reference TRBV30 and TRBJ2-7, is SQTIHQWPATLVQPVGSPLSLECTVEGTSNPNLYWYRQAAGRGLQLLFYSVGIGQISSEVPQNLSASRPQDRQFILSSKKLLLSDSGFYLCAWSGQFYEQYFGPGTRLTVT.

The chain links TRBV5-4 to TRBJ1-2; the match to TRBD1 covers 7 bases. The V gene's germline CDR1 is SGHNT and CDR2 YYREEE (reference sequence). The CDR3 covers 14 residues. The J segment lost 2 bases and the V segment lost 0 bases, leaving 1 base of the junction unmatched. In nucleotides, the CDR3 is TGTGCCAGCAGCTTGGGGGGACAGAACTATGGCTACACCTTC. This sequence encodes CASSLGGQNYGYTF.

The chain uses TRBV6-1 and TRBJ2-7; TRBD1 agrees at 7 bases. The CDR3 runs to 15 residues. V shed 0 bases, J shed 1 base, and the junction held 3 bases outside the gene matches. CDR1 and CDR2 (germline): MNHNS, SASEGT. CDR3 DNA: TGTGCCAGCAGTGAAGCAGGCAGGGGGTCCTACGAGCAGTACTTC. Residues: CASSEAGRGSYEQYF.

The chain is built from TRBV27 and TRBJ2-1; 7 nucleotides agree with TRBD2. With 4 bases clipped from V and 6 bases from J, the junction kept 18 bases outside the gene matches. The CDR3 is 18 amino acids. Per the germline V gene, CDR1 is MNHEY and CDR2 is SMNVEV (reference sequence). The CDR3 coding sequence is TGTGCCAGCAGTTGGAGACCGTATAGCGGGCCGACGGGCAATGAGCAGTTCTTC. Amino acids: CASSWRPYSGPTGNEQFF.

The V gene is TRBV7-2, the J gene TRBJ2-3, with TRBD2 matching 9 bases. The CDR3 has 17 amino acids. Germline loops: CDR1 SGHTA, CDR2 FQGNSA. With 3 bases clipped from V and 5 bases from J, the junction kept 12 bases outside the gene matches. The CDR3, as DNA: TGTGCCAGCAGCTTTTCCCCCCAGCGGGGGGCAGGAGATACGCAGTATTTT. Encoded protein: CASSFSPQRGAGDTQYF. The full variable domain, with the rest looked up from reference TRBV7-2 and TRBJ2-3, is GAGVSQSPSNKVTEKGKDVELRCDPISGHTALYWYRQSLGQGLEFLIYFQGNSAPDKSGLPSDRFSAERTGGSVSTLTIQRTQQEDSAVYLCASSFSPQRGAGDTQYFGPGTRLTVL.